This T cell receptor beta chain stems from a study of blood T cell repertoires in COVID-19. On the study more broadly: The United States, Italy and Spain provided the acute and convalescent COVID-19 samples. T cells, B-cell-depleted T cells, or PBMCs supplied cDNA or gDNA.

Only one count was recorded for this clone. This CDR3 is built from 16 residues. CDR1 MDHEN and CDR2 SYDVKM come from the germline V gene. Trimming cost V 3 bases and J 2 bases, with 14 bases left between them. Authors' processing steps: Amplification with reference gene primers provided the estimates of nucleated cell counts. Produced via immunoSEQ multiplex PCR; TCRdb's table is partial and in-frame only. For V, J and clone size, that table is used; D and trimming come from the DNA. The repertoire includes about 76,000 clones, more than 75% of them detected once, and about 12% sits in the top ten. The sample was peripheral blood. The origin of this receptor is a human donor in a cohort sampled during active COVID-19. This chain links TRBV28 with TRBJ1-3, with D possibly TRBD1 on 5 matching bases. CDR3 sequence: CASSFVQGPTGNTIYF. DNA for the CDR3: TGTGCCAGCAGTTTTGTCCAGGGTCCGACTGGAAACACCATATATTTT.